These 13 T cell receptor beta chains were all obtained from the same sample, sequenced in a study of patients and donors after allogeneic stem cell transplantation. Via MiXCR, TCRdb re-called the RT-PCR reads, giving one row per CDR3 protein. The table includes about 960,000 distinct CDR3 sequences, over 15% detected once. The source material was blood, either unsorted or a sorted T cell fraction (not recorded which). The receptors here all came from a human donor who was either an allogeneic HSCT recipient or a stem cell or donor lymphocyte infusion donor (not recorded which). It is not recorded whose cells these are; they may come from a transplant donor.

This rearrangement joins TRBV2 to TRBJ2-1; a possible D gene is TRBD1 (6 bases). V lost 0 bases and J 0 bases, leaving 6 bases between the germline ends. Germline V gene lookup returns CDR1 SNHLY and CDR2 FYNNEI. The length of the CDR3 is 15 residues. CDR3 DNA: TGTGCCAGCAGTGAAGCGGACAGCTCCTACAATGAGCAGTTCTTC. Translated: CASSEADSSYNEQFF.

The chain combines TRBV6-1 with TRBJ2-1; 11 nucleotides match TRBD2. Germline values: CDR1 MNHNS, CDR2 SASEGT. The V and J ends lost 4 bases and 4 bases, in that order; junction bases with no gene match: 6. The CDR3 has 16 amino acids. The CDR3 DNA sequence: TGTGCCAGCAGTGCCGCTAGCGGGGGGTATTACAATGAGCAGTTCTTC. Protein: CASSAASGGYYNEQFF.

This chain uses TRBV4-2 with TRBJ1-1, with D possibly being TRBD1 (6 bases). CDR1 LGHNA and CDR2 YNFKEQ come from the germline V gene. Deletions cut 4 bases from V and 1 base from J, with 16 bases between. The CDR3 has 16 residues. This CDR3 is CASSPRRGPGNTEAFF. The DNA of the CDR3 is TGTGCCAGCAGCCCGCGGCGGGGGCCAGGGAACACTGAAGCTTTCTTT.

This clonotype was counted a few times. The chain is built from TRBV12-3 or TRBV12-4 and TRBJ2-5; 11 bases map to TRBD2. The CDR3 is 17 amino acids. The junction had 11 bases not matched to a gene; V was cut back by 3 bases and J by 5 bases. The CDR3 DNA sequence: TGTGCCAGCAGTTTTCCGGGGACTAGCGGAGCTTGGGAGACCCAGTACTTC. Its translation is CASSFPGTSGAWETQYF.

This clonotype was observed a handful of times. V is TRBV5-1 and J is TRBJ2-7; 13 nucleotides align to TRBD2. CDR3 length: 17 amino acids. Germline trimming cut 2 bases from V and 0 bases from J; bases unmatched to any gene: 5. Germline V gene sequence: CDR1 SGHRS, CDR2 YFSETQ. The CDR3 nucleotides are TGCGCCAGCAGCTTAGGGACTAGCGGGATCAGCTCCTACGAGCAGTACTTC. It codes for CASSLGTSGISSYEQYF.

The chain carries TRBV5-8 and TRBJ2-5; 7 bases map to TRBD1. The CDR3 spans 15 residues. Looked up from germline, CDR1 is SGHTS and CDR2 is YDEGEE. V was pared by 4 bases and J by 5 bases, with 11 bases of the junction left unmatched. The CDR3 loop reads CASSRTGVPWETQYF. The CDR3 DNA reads TGTGCCAGCAGCCGGACAGGTGTACCTTGGGAGACCCAGTACTTC.

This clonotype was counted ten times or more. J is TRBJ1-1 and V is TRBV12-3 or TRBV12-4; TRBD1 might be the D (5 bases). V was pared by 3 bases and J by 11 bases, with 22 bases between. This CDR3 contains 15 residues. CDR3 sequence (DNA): TGTGCCAGCAGTTTTTTGGTCACAGTGGGGCAAAGGGCTTTCTTT. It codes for CASSFLVTVGQRAFF.

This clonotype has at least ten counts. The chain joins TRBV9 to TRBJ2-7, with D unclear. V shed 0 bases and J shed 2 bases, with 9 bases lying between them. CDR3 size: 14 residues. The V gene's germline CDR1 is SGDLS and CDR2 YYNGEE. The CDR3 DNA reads TGTGCCAGCAGCGTAGGTGCTAGTCCCTACGAGCAGTACTTC. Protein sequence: CASSVGASPYEQYF.

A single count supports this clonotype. The CDR3 spells CASSLARGQLGETQYF. CDR3 bases: TGCGCCAGCAGCTTGGCCCGAGGACAGCTCGGGGAGACCCAGTACTTC. The chain employs TRBV5-1 and TRBJ2-5; possible D gene TRBD1, 6 bases. CDR1 is SGHRS and CDR2 is YFSETQ in the germline V gene. V dropped 0 bases and J dropped 5 bases, with 17 bases sitting between them. The CDR3 totals 16 residues.

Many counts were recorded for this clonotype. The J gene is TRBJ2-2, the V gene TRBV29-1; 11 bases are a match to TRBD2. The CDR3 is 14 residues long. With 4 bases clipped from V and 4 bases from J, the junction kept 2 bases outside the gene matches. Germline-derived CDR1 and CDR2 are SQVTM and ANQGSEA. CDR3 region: CSVVLAGGTGELFF. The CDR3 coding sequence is TGCAGCGTTGTGCTAGCGGGGGGCACCGGGGAGCTGTTTTTT.

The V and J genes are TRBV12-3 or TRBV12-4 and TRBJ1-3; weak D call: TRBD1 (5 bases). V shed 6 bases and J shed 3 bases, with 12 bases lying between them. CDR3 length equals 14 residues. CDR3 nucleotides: TGTGCCAGCAGCATGCGACAGCGTGGAAACACCATATATTTT. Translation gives CASSMRQRGNTIYF.

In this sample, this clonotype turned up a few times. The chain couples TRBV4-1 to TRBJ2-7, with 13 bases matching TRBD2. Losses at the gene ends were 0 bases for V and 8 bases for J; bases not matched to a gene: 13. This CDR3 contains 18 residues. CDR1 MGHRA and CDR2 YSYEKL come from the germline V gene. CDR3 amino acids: CASSQDGGTSGILTKQYF. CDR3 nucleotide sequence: TGCGCCAGCAGCCAAGACGGGGGGACTAGCGGGATACTTACGAAGCAGTACTTC.

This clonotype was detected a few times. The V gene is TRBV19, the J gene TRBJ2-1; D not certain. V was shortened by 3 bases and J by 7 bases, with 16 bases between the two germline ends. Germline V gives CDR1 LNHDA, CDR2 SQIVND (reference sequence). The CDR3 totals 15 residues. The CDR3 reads CASSIWGNPGNEQFF. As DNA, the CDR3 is TGTGCCAGTAGTATTTGGGGAAACCCAGGTAATGAGCAGTTCTTC. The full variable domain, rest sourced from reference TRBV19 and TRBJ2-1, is DGGITQSPKYLFRKEGQNVTLSCEQNLNHDAMYWYRQDPGQGLRLIYYSQIVNDFQKGDIAEGYSVSREKKESFPLTVTSAQKNPTAFYLCASSIWGNPGNEQFFGPGTRLTVL.